This record looks at one T cell receptor (beta chain) sequence and its context. The data stem from a study of blood T cell repertoires in COVID-19. In the original analysis: Amplified reference gene primers provided the basis for estimating nucleated cell counts. This table comes from immunoSEQ multiplex PCR, and its TCRdb copy is limited to in-frame clones, with some not included. That table supplies the V and J calls and clone size; D and trimming were determined from the DNA. The sample shows more than 150,000 clones, about nine tenths of them seen only once. Trimming took off 8 bases at V and 7 bases at J, with 15 bases between the two ends. In germline, CDR1 is SEHNR, CDR2 FQNEAQ (reference sequence). The CDR3 totals 13 residues.

The genes are TRBV7-9 and TRBJ1-5; possibly TRBD1 for D (6 bases). The source of this sequence is a woman in her seventies with acute or convalescent COVID-19. Sequencing input: peripheral blood. CDR3 in amino acids: CASEGGAGQPQHF. The CDR3 DNA reads TGTGCCAGCGAGGGGGGGGCTGGACAGCCCCAGCATTTT.